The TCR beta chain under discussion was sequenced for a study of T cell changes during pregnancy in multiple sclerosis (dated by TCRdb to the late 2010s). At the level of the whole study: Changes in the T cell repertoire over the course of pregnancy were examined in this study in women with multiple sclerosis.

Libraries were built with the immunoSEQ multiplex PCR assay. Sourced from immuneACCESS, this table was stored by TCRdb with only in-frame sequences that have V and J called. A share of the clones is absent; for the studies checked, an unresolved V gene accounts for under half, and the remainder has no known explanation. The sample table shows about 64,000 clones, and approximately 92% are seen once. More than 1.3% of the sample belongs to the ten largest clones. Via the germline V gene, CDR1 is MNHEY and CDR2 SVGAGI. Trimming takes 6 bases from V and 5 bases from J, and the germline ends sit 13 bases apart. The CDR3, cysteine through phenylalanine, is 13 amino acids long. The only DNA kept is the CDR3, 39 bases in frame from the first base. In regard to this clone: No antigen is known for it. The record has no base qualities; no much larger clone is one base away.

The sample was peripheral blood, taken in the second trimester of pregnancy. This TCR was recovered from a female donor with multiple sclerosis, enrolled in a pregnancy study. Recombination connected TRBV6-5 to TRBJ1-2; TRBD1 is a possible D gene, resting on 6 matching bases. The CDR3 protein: CASRKHREYGYTF. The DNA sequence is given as TGTGCCAGCAGGAAACACAGGGAATATGGCTACACCTTC.